This T cell receptor (beta chain) was identified during a study of CD8+CD57+ T cells in acquired aplastic anemia. Sequencing was done on patients that had shown CD8+CD57+ cell expansion by flow cytometry. With respect to this clonotype: The target antigen is unknown.

TCR beta VDJ and CDR3 profiling used genomic DNA as template. Via MiXCR, TCRdb re-called the reads, giving one row per CDR3 protein. The repertoire has 260,000 or so distinct CDR3 sequences, more than 40% of them found once; the top ten carry 7.8%. CDR3 length: 12 amino acids. The V end lost 3 bases, the J end lost 5 bases, and 7 bases lay between the germline ends. Germline V gene sequence: CDR1 WSHSY, CDR2 SAAADI. Study-level points and caveats: Patients and controls shared fewer than 30 CD8+ CDR3 sequences.

The sample was sorted CD4+, CD8+, or CD8+CD57+ T cells (not recorded which) from PBMCs. The chain recombines TRBV10-2 with TRBJ1-1; D ambiguous. This sequence originates from a human donor with aplastic anemia. CDR3 sequence: CASSESWTEAFF. As DNA, the CDR3 is TGCGCCAGCAGTGAAAGTTGGACTGAAGCTTTCTTT.